This T cell receptor beta chain was identified during a study of T cells in Graves' hyperthyroidism and ophthalmopathy. This clonotype was observed at least ten times. The CDR3 length is 14 residues. With 4 bases removed from V and 4 bases from J, the gap between germline ends came to 8 bases. The CDR3 regions of TCR beta were amplified from RNA transcripts. HTBI primers were used for first-round RT-PCR of the TCR CDR3. TCRdb fed the multiplex PCR reads into MiXCR, producing one record per CDR3 protein. This sample yields fewer than 750,000 distinct CDR3 sequences, of which approximately 14% are seen a single time; approximately 4.2% belongs to the top ten.

Sequencing was performed on blood. The genes are TRBV12-3 or TRBV12-4 and TRBJ2-6, with D possibly matching TRBD1 (5 bases). This TCR derives from a woman aged 40 to 50 with Graves' ophthalmopathy. The CDR3 spells CASSSRAGANVLTF. The CDR3 region has the DNA TGTGCCAGCAGTTCCAGGGCGGGGGCCAACGTCCTGACTTTC.